The clone carrying this T cell receptor beta chain has ten or more counts. Its target is unknown. The data are from a study of response to subunit inactivated influenza vaccine. Whole-study findings and limits: Few new T cells, the authors suggested, are recruited by each seasonal influenza vaccination.

Per the germline V gene, CDR1 is MDHEN and CDR2 is SYDVKM. V shed 10 bases, J shed 0 bases, and the junction held 3 bases outside the gene matches. CDR3 size: 15 residues. TCRdb recomputed calls from the RT-PCR reads with MiXCR, one row per CDR3 protein. Here the sample spans hundreds of thousands of distinct CDR3 sequences, about 10% being singletons. The chain recombines TRBV28 with TRBJ2-6, with TRBD1 matching over 10 bases. This receptor was identified in a man aged 45 to 65 who received an inactivated influenza vaccine. Sequenced here: PBMCs from blood, sampled on the day of vaccination. The CDR3 DNA is TGTGCCATCCGACAGGGGGCCTCTGGGGCCAACGTCCTGACTTTC. Protein: CAIRQGASGANVLTF.